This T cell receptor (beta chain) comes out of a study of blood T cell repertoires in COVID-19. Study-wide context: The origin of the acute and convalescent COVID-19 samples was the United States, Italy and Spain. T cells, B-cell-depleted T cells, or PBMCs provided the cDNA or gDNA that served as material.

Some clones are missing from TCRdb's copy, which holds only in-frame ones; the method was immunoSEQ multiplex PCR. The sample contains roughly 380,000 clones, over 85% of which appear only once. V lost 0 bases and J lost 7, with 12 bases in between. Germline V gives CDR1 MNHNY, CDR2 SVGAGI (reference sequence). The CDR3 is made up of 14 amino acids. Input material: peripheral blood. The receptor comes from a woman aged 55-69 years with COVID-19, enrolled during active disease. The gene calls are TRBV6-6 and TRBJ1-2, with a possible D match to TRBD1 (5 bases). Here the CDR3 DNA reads TGTGCCAGCAGTTACTCGGGGGGGAAGGCTGGCTACACCTTC. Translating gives CASSYSGGKAGYTF.